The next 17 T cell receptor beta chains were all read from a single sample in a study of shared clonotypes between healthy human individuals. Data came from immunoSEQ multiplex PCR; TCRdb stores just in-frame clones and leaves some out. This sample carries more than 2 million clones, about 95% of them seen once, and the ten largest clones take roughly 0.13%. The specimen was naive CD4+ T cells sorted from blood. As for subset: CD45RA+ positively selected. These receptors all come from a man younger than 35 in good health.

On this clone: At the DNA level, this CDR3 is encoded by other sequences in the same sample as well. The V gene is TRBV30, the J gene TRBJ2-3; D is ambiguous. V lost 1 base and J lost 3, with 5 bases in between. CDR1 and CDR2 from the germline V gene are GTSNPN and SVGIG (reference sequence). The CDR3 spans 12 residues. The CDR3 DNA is TGTGCCTGGAGTGAAAATACAGATACGCAGTATTTT. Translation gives CAWSENTDTQYF.

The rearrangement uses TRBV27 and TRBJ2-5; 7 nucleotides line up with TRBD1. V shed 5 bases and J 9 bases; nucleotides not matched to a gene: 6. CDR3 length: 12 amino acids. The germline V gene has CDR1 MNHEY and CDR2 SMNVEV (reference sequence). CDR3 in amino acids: CASSQTGTAQYF. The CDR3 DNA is TGTGCCAGCAGTCAAACCGGGACAGCCCAGTACTTC.

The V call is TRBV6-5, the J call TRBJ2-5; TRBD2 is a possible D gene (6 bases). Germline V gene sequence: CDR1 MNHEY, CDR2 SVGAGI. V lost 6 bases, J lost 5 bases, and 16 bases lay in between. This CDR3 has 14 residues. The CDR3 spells CASRQTEGRETQYF. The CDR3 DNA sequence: TGTGCCAGCAGACAGACGGAGGGTCGGGAGACCCAGTACTTC.

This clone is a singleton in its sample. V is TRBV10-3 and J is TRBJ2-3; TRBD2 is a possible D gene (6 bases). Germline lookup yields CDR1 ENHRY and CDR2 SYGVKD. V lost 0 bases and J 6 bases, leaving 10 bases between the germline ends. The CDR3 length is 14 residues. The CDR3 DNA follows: TGTGCCATCAGTGAGTCCAGCAGCGGGGATACGCAGTATTTT. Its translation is CAISESSSGDTQYF.

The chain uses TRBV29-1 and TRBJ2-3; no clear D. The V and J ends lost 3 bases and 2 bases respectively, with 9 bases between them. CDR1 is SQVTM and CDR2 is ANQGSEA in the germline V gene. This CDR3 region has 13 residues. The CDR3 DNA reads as TGCAGCGTTGATCCGTCCAACACAGATACGCAGTATTTT. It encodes CSVDPSNTDTQYF.

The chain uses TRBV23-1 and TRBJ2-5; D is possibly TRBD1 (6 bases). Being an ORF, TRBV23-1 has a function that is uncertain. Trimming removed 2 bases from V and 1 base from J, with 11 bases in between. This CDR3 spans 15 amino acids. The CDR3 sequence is CASSQPRGCQETQYF. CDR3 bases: TGCGCCAGCAGTCAACCTAGGGGGTGCCAAGAGACCCAGTACTTC.

CDR3 in DNA: TGTGCCAGCAGCACTGGGACAGGCATTTGGGAAAAACTGTTTTTT. It encodes CASSTGTGIWEKLFF. The chain couples TRBV7-2 to TRBJ1-4; TRBD1 matches at 8 bases. V trimming: 5 bases; J trimming: 8 bases; junction bases outside the gene matches: 10. Germline CDR1 reads SGHTA; CDR2 reads FQGNSA. This CDR3 spans 15 amino acids.

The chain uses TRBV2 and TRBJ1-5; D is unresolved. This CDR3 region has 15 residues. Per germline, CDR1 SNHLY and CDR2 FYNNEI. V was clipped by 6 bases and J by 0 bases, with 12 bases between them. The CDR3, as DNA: TGTGCCAGCAGACGCCGGGAGAATAGCAATCAGCCCCAGCATTTT. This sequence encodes CASRRRENSNQPQHF.

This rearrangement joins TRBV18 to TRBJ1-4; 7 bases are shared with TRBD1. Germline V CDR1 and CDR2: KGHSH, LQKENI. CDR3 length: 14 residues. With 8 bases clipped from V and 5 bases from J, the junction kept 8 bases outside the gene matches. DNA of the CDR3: TGTGCCAGCGGCGGGACAGCGTTAAATGAAAAACTGTTTTTT. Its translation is CASGGTALNEKLFF.

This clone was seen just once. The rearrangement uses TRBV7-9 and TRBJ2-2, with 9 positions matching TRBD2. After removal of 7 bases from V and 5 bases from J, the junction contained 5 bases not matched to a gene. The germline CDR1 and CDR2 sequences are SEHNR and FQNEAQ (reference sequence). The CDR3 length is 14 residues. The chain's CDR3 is CASTRAGGTGELFF. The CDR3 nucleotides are TGTGCCAGCACCCGCGCGGGGGGGACCGGGGAGCTGTTTTTT. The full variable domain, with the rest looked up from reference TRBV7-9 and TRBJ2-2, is DTGVSQNPRHKITKRGQNVTFRCDPISEHNRLYWYRQTLGQGPEFLTYFQNEAQLEKSRLLSDRFSAERPKGSFSTLEIQRTEQGDSAMYLCASTRAGGTGELFFGEGSRLTVL.

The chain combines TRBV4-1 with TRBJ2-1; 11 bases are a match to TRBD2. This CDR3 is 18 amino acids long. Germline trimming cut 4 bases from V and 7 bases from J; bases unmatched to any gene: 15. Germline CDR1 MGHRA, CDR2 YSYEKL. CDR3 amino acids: CASSRTPYLAGGGNEQFF. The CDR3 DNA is TGCGCCAGCAGCCGAACCCCATATCTAGCGGGGGGTGGAAATGAGCAGTTCTTC.

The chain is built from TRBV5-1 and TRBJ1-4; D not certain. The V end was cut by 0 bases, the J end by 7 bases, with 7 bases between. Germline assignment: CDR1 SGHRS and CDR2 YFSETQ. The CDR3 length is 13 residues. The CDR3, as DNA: TGCGCCAGCAGCTTGGGGACGGTTGAAAAACTGTTTTTT. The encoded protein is CASSLGTVEKLFF.

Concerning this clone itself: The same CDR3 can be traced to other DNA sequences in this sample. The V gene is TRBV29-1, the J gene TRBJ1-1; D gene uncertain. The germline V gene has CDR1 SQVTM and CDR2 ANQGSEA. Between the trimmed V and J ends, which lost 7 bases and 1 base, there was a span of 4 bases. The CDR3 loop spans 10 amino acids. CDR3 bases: TGCAGCGCGGAGAACACTGAAGCTTTCTTT. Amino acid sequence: CSAENTEAFF.

The CDR3 DNA is TGTGCCAGCACTAGACTAGCGGGGGGGCTGGATACGCAGTATTTT. As protein: CASTRLAGGLDTQYF. This chain uses TRBV27 with TRBJ2-3; 14 bases align to TRBD2. Germline trimming cut 7 bases from V and 6 bases from J; bases unmatched to any gene: 6. Germline CDR1 MNHEY, CDR2 SMNVEV (reference sequence). This CDR3 spans 15 amino acids.

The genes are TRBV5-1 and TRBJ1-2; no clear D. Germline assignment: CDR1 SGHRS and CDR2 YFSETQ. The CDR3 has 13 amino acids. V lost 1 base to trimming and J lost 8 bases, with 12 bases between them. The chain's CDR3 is CASSLNLVDGYTF. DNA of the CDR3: TGCGCCAGCAGCTTGAATCTGGTCGACGGCTACACCTTC.

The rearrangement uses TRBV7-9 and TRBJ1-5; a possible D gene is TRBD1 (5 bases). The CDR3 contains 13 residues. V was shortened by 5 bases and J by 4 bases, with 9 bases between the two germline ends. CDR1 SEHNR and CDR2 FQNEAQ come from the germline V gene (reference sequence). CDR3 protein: CASSRGENQPQHF. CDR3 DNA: TGTGCCAGCAGCCGGGGGGAAAATCAGCCCCAGCATTTT.

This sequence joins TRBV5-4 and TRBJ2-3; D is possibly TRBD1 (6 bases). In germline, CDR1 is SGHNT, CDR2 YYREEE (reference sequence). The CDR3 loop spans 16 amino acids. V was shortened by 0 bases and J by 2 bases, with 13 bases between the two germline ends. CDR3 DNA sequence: TGTGCCAGCAGCTTGGAGAACAGGGAGTTCACAGATACGCAGTATTTT. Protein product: CASSLENREFTDTQYF.